This TCR beta chain was captured in a study of radiation and T cells in renal cell carcinoma. Study findings and constraints: Without pretreatment biopsies, baseline tumor clonotype presence was undetermined.

With respect to this clone: Its antigen is undetermined.

Sequenced by immunoSEQ multiplex PCR; TCRdb stores in-frame clones only, minus some. This sample has over 90,000 clones, with roughly 84% found just once. Time point defined: blood 4 weeks post-SBRT, at nephrectomy. Described treatment: 15 Gy SBRT to primary tumor, nephrectomy 4 weeks later. Nephrectomy followed 15 Gy stereotactic body radiation by 4 weeks. After SBRT, blood was collected at 2 and 4 weeks, plus baseline. This renal cell carcinoma was of the clear cell type. Material: blood, obtained from a patient whose treatment included radiotherapy and nephrectomy. The sequence was obtained from a man in his 60s with renal cell carcinoma.

CDR3 region: CASTTGGTSAGANEQFF. For the CDR3, the DNA is TGTGCCAGCACCACGGGAGGGACTAGCGCCGGGGCCAATGAGCAGTTCTTC. The chain is built from TRBV2 and TRBJ2-1; 10 bases match TRBD2. Trimming removed 7 bases from V and 6 bases from J; junction bases left unmatched: 15. Germline-derived CDR1 and CDR2 are SNHLY and FYNNEI. There are 17 residues in the CDR3.